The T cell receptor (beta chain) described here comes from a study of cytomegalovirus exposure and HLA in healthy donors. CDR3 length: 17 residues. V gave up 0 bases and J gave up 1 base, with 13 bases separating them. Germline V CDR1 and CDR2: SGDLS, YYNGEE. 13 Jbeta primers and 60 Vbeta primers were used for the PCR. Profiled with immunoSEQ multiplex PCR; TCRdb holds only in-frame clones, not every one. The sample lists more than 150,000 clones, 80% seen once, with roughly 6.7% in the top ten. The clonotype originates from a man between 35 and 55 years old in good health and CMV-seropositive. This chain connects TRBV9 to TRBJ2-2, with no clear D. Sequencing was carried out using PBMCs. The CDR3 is CASSVANRPGNTGELFF. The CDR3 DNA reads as TGTGCCAGCAGCGTAGCTAATCGCCCAGGGAACACCGGGGAGCTGTTTTTT.